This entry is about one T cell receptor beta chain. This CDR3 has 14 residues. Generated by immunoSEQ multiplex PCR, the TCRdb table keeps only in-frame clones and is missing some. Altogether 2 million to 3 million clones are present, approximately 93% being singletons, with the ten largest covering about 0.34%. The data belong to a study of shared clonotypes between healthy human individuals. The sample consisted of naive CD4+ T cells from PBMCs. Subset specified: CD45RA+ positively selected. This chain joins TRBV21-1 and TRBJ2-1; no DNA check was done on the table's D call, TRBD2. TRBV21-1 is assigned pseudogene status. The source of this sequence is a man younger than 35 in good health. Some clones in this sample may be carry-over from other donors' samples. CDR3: CASSNCGSRIEQFF. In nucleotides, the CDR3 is TGTGCCAGCAGCAATTGCGGGAGCAGGATTGAGCAGTTCTTC.